The 7 T cell receptor beta chains in this list originate from one sample, sequenced in a study of neurological immune-mediated disorders. TCRdb reprocessed the 5' RACE reads with MiXCR, giving one entry per CDR3 protein. The sample carries 39,000 or so distinct CDR3 sequences, nearly 5% recorded once. The sample was CD4+ T cells from blood. The receptors originated from a man aged 18 to 30 in good health.

This clonotype was recorded many times. V gene TRBV11-1 combines with J gene TRBJ1-4, with 7 nucleotides matching TRBD1. The germline V gene has CDR1 SGHAT and CDR2 FQDESV (reference sequence). V was pared by 5 bases and J by 5 bases, with 14 bases of the junction left unmatched. The length of the CDR3 is 17 residues. Written as DNA, the CDR3 is TGTGCCAGCAGCCGTCAGACAGGGATTTGGTCCAATGAAAAACTGTTTTTT. Residues: CASSRQTGIWSNEKLFF.

This clonotype was picked up many times. The chain has TRBV20-1 and TRBJ2-3; D is unclear. Germline CDR1 is DFQATT and CDR2 is SNEGSKA (reference sequence). The CDR3 sequence is 15 residues long. V gave up 0 bases and J gave up 0 bases, with 10 bases separating them. The DNA for the CDR3 is TGCAGTGCTAGAGATCTGTGGGCTAGCACAGATACGCAGTATTTT. This sequence encodes CSARDLWASTDTQYF.

This clonotype has ten or more counts. V is TRBV20-1 and J is TRBJ1-5, with D possibly TRBD1 on 6 matching bases. The CDR3 is 14 residues long. From germline, CDR1 is DFQATT and CDR2 SNEGSKA (reference sequence). V gave up 4 bases and J gave up 6 bases, with 16 bases separating them. The CDR3 nucleotides read TGCAGTGCTATCTACGAGGGGGGCGGTCAGCCCCAGCATTTT. The encoded protein is CSAIYEGGGQPQHF.

This clonotype appeared many times. This rearrangement joins TRBV12-3 or TRBV12-4 to TRBJ1-3, with D possibly matching TRBD1 (5 bases). Trimming shortened V by 8 bases and J by 0 bases, and 14 bases separated the two germline ends. There are 15 residues in the CDR3. CDR3 DNA: TGTGCCAGCGGGAGTGGGGACCTCTCTGGAAACACCATATATTTT. It specifies CASGSGDLSGNTIYF.

At least ten counts were recorded for this clonotype. The chain links TRBV7-8 to TRBJ2-2; TRBD1 aligns across 7 bases. Germline V gene sequence: CDR1 SGHVS, CDR2 FQNEAQ. The CDR3 length is 14 residues. With 3 bases clipped from V and 4 bases from J, the junction kept 2 bases outside the gene matches. The DNA for the CDR3 is TGTGCCAGCAGCTTGGGACAGTCCACCGGGGAGCTGTTTTTT. This gives the protein CASSLGQSTGELFF.

The table lists this clonotype with many counts. V gene TRBV6-2 or TRBV6-3 combines with J gene TRBJ1-1, with unresolved D. V was cut by 2 bases and J by 10 bases, with 11 bases left in between. Germline CDR1 MNHEY, CDR2 SVGEGT. The length of the CDR3 is 12 residues. This CDR3 reads CASSYHPSAAFF. The CDR3 DNA reads as TGTGCCAGCAGTTACCACCCCTCGGCAGCTTTCTTT.

This clonotype was seen repeatedly, ten times or more. The DNA for the CDR3 is TGCAGCGTTGAAGAATTCGGGACAGTGGCTAACTATGGCTACACCTTC. It encodes CSVEEFGTVANYGYTF. This chain connects TRBV29-1 to TRBJ1-2; 7 nucleotides agree with TRBD1. CDR1 and CDR2 from the germline V gene are SQVTM and ANQGSEA. The CDR3 has 16 amino acids. Germline trimming cut 0 bases from V and 0 bases from J; bases unmatched to any gene: 7.